This is a list of T cell receptor beta chains from one sample in a study of T cell changes during pregnancy in multiple sclerosis. Using immunoSEQ multiplex PCR, the repertoire was profiled, and TCRdb retains in-frame clones only, with some absent. Of 50,000 to 70,000 clones listed, 91% were seen once; the top ten hold about 2.2%. The input for sequencing was peripheral blood, taken in the third trimester of pregnancy. The source of these receptors is a female donor in good health, enrolled as a control in a pregnancy study. Both conserved end residues are part of each CDR3. A D gene is named only where the DNA matches it firmly. Clone size is shown for a subset of rows, as once, few, many or a class of expanded clone.

CDR3 protein	CDR3 DNA	J gene	D gene	clone size	V gene
CASSPVAETQYF	TGTGCCAGCAGCCCGGTTGCCGAGACCCAGTACTTC	TRBJ2-5	.	.	TRBV7-9
CASSLEGWGQHYEQYF	TGTGCCAGCAGCTTAGAGGGGTGGGGACAGCACTACGAGCAGTACTTC	TRBJ2-7	TRBD1	.	TRBV7-3
CASSLPGTSYEQYF	TGTGCCAGCAGTTTACCGGGGACATCCTACGAGCAGTACTTC	TRBJ2-7	.	.	TRBV28
CASSDRAGAGAGELFF	TGTGCCAGCAGTGATCGAGCGGGAGCGGGCGCCGGGGAGCTGTTTTTT	TRBJ2-2	TRBD2	once	TRBV6-1
CASSLDGTGGNYGYTF	TGTGCCAGCAGCTTAGACGGGACAGGGGGCAACTATGGCTACACCTTC	TRBJ1-2	TRBD1	.	TRBV7-9
CASSPLAASTDTQYF	TGTGCCAGCAGCCCACTAGCGGCTAGCACAGATACGCAGTATTTT	TRBJ2-3	TRBD2	.	TRBV14
CASSEWGGHGYTF	TGTGCCAGCAGTGAATGGGGGGGTCATGGCTACACCTTC	TRBJ1-2	.	.	TRBV6-1
CASSEMISSQPQHF	TGTGCCAGCAGTGAGATGATAAGTAGTCAGCCCCAGCATTTT	TRBJ1-5	.	.	TRBV2
CASSLYVGVTDTQYF	TGTGCCAGCAGTTTATATGTCGGGGTCACAGATACGCAGTATTTT	TRBJ2-3	.	.	TRBV28
CASSPKIKGLPSSYNEQFF	TGTGCCAGCAGTCCGAAGATCAAGGGACTACCGAGCTCCTACAATGAGCAGTTCTTC	TRBJ2-1	TRBD2	.	TRBV27
CASSLGHGGAETQYF	TGTGCCAGCAGCTTAGGCCATGGTGGGGCAGAGACCCAGTACTTC	TRBJ2-5	.	.	TRBV13
CASSLGGPAAEAFF	TGTGCCAGCAGCTTAGGGGGCCCGGCTGCTGAAGCTTTCTTT	TRBJ1-1	.	.	TRBV7-9
CASSPRTGWGYGYTF	TGTGCCAGCAGTCCGCGGACAGGTTGGGGCTATGGCTACACCTTC	TRBJ1-2	TRBD1	.	TRBV27
CASSRETEAFF	TGTGCCAGCAGCCGAGAAACTGAAGCTTTCTTT	TRBJ1-1	.	few	TRBV5-6